This T cell receptor (beta chain) was recovered during a study of brain T cells in children with intractable seizures. Study findings and constraints: Pre- and post-surgery blood differed in depth, so pre-surgery absences may be undersampling.

Trimming took 7 bases from V and 1 from J, leaving 11 bases between them. There are 14 residues in the CDR3. The germline V gene encodes CDR1 LGHNT and CDR2 FRNRAP. The sequenced cases were selected for having the highest brain T cell transcript signatures. Details on this clone: Its antigen remains unknown.

TCRdb keeps only in-frame clones here, not all; method: immunoSEQ multiplex PCR. The table has around 80,000 clones, more than 75% seen once. This sequence joins TRBV12-5 and TRBJ1-5; D is unclear. The TCR was taken from a girl aged 2-10 years with Rasmussen encephalitis and intractable seizures. The sequencing used peripheral blood, collected at surgery. The CDR3 DNA reads TGTGCTAGTGAAGGAGTCGAGAGCAATCAGCCCCAGCATTTT. As protein: CASEGVESNQPQHF.